This T cell receptor beta chain was recovered during a study of technical replicates of blood from a few donors. V shed 3 bases, J shed 4 bases, and the junction held 13 bases outside the gene matches. This CDR3 has 18 amino acids. The germline V gene has CDR1 SGHTA and CDR2 FQGNSA. Libraries were prepared by immunoSEQ multiplex PCR; TCRdb keeps only in-frame clonotypes and omits some of them. Of about 85,000 clones detected, around 94% appear once; the ten largest clones hold less than 0.25%. The genes are TRBV7-2 and TRBJ2-7; 12 bases match TRBD2. The source is a human donor in good health. The specimen was T cells isolated from PBMCs. The CDR3 region is CASSFPSGGAYGKYEQYF. The CDR3 DNA reads TGTGCCAGCAGCTTCCCTAGCGGGGGGGCCTATGGGAAATACGAGCAGTACTTC.